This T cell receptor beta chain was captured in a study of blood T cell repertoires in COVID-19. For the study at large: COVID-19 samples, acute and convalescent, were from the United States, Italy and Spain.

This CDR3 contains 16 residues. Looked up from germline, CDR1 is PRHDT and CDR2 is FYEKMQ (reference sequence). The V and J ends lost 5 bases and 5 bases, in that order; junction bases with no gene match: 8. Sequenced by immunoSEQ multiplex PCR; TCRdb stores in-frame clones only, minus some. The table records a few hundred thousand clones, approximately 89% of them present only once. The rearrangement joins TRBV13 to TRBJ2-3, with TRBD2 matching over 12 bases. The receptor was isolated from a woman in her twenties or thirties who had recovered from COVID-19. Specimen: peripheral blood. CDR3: CASSPLAGGLVDTQYF. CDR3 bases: TGTGCCAGCAGCCCGCTAGCGGGGGGGTTGGTAGATACGCAGTATTTT.